The 20 T cell receptor beta chains in this list originate from one sample, sequenced in a study of cytomegalovirus exposure and HLA in healthy donors. The repertoire was sequenced with immunoSEQ multiplex PCR; TCRdb's copy has only in-frame clones and lacks some. The sample includes over 200,000 clones, over 75% seen only once; the top ten take approximately 2%. Sequencing input: PBMCs. The receptors come from a woman younger than 35 in good health and CMV-seropositive.

This chain connects TRBV7-8 to TRBJ2-1, with 7 bases fitting TRBD1. The CDR3 has 14 amino acids. Germline CDR1 and CDR2: SGHVS and FQNEAQ. Losses at the gene ends were 6 bases for V and 4 bases for J; bases not matched to a gene: 6. As DNA, the CDR3 is TGTGCCAGCAGTCGGGACAGCTCATACAATGAGCAGTTCTTC. Protein: CASSRDSSYNEQFF.

The chain employs TRBV19 and TRBJ1-5, with D hard to call. Trimming removed 6 bases at V and 5 bases at J, with 14 bases between. The germline gives CDR1 LNHDA, CDR2 SQIVND (reference sequence). CDR3 length: 14 residues. CDR3 in amino acids: CASRPYIPDQPQHF. As DNA, the CDR3 is TGTGCCAGTAGGCCTTACATACCAGATCAGCCCCAGCATTTT. Full variable domain (remainder filled in from reference TRBV19 and TRBJ1-5): DGGITQSPKYLFRKEGQNVTLSCEQNLNHDAMYWYRQDPGQGLRLIYYSQIVNDFQKGDIAEGYSVSREKKESFPLTVTSAQKNPTAFYLCASRPYIPDQPQHFGDGTRLSIL.

The gene calls are TRBV9 and TRBJ2-2, with D unclear. V lost 1 base and J 0 bases, leaving 4 bases between the germline ends. This CDR3 has 14 residues. Looked up from germline, CDR1 is SGDLS and CDR2 is YYNGEE. Here the CDR3 DNA reads TGTGCCAGCAGCGTACCAGCGAACACCGGGGAGCTGTTTTTT. Its protein product is CASSVPANTGELFF.

The gene calls are TRBV10-3 and TRBJ2-7, with TRBD2 matching over 10 bases. The germline V gene encodes CDR1 ENHRY and CDR2 SYGVKD. Unmatched junction bases numbered 5, after V lost 2 bases and J lost 4 bases. The length of the CDR3 is 15 residues. The CDR3 loop reads CAISEGLAAGYEQYF. CDR3 DNA: TGTGCCATCAGTGAGGGACTAGCGGCCGGGTACGAGCAGTACTTC.

V usage is TRBV7-9 and J usage is TRBJ2-7; D possibly corresponds to TRBD1 (6 bases). Germline-derived CDR1 and CDR2 are SEHNR and FQNEAQ (reference sequence). Trimming cost V 1 base and J 0 bases, with 10 bases left between them. This CDR3 is 15 amino acids long. CDR3 DNA: TGTGCCAGCAGCTTAGTGGGGGCTCGCTCCTACGAGCAGTACTTC. It specifies CASSLVGARSYEQYF.

The chain joins TRBV5-1 to TRBJ1-4, with D possibly matching TRBD1 (5 bases). Germline assignment: CDR1 SGHRS and CDR2 YFSETQ. The CDR3 length is 14 residues. Trimming removed 0 bases at V and 8 bases at J, with 11 bases between. CDR3 bases: TGCGCCAGCAGCTTGGACAGGTACGAAGAAAAACTGTTTTTT. This translates into CASSLDRYEEKLFF.

The chain recombines TRBV11-3 with TRBJ2-7; 10 bases fit TRBD1. This CDR3 spans 15 amino acids. Trimming at V came to 5 bases and at J to 3 bases, leaving 7 bases not matched to a gene. In germline, CDR1 is SGHNT, CDR2 YENEEA. CDR3 nucleotides: TGTGCCAGCAGCAATACCGGGACAGGGGACTACGAGCAGTACTTC. It yields the protein CASSNTGTGDYEQYF.

This clone was recorded once. This chain joins TRBV5-1 and TRBJ1-5; 9 nucleotides align to TRBD1. The V gene's germline CDR1 is SGHRS and CDR2 YFSETQ. The CDR3 runs to 14 residues. V lost 4 bases, J lost 6 bases, and 5 bases stayed unmatched. CDR3: CASSPGQGSQPQHF. The CDR3 nucleotides are TGCGCCAGCAGCCCGGGACAGGGCAGTCAGCCCCAGCATTTT.

This chain joins TRBV7-9 and TRBJ2-7; 7 bases line up with TRBD1. This CDR3 region has 15 residues. V dropped 4 bases and J dropped 0; count of bases not matched to a gene: 6. The germline gives CDR1 SEHNR, CDR2 FQNEAQ (reference sequence). This chain's CDR3 is CASSWWDSFSYEQYF. Here the CDR3 DNA reads TGTGCCAGCAGCTGGTGGGACAGTTTCTCCTACGAGCAGTACTTC.

The chain uses TRBV2 and TRBJ2-1; D remains ambiguous. The germline V gene encodes CDR1 SNHLY and CDR2 FYNNEI. The CDR3 is 15 residues long. Trimming took 2 bases from V and 0 from J, leaving 8 bases between them. CDR3 protein: CASSEPGSSYNEQFF. The CDR3 coding sequence is TGTGCCAGCAGTGAACCCGGTAGCTCCTACAATGAGCAGTTCTTC. Full variable domain (outside the CDR3, taken from reference TRBV2 and TRBJ2-1): EPEVTQTPSHQVTQMGQEVILRCVPISNHLYFYWYRQILGQKVEFLVSFYNNEISEKSEIFDDQFSVERPDGSNFTLKIRSTKLEDSAMYFCASSEPGSSYNEQFFGPGTRLTVL.

A note on this clone: Other DNA sequences in this specimen translate into the identical CDR3. The chain links TRBV7-2 to TRBJ2-7; 10 positions match TRBD2. The CDR3 runs to 15 residues. V dropped 3 bases and J dropped 2; count of bases not matched to a gene: 4. The germline V gene encodes CDR1 SGHTA and CDR2 FQGNSA. Here the CDR3 reads CASSLRTSGTYEQYF. The DNA of the CDR3 is TGTGCCAGCAGCTTGAGGACTAGCGGCACCTACGAGCAGTACTTC.

This clone came up a few times. V and J are TRBV5-1 and TRBJ1-2; D is uncertain. This CDR3 region has 12 residues. V lost 4 bases and J 6 bases, leaving 10 bases between the germline ends. The V gene's germline CDR1 is SGHRS and CDR2 YFSETQ. As DNA, the CDR3 is TGCGCCAGCAGCGCGGGGTTCGATGGCTACACCTTC. It encodes CASSAGFDGYTF.

This clone was picked up one time. The chain joins TRBV5-1 to TRBJ2-1, with D perhaps TRBD2 (5 bases). The CDR3 is 13 residues long. Germline CDR1 reads SGHRS; CDR2 reads YFSETQ. Trimming left V 4 bases short and J 5 bases short, with 10 bases between. The CDR3 region has the DNA TGCGCCAGCAGCCGCGCGGAGGACAATGAGCAGTTCTTC. It is translated as CASSRAEDNEQFF.

The V gene is TRBV7-3, the J gene TRBJ2-5; TRBD2 might be the D (6 bases). This CDR3 has 15 amino acids. The V end was cut by 2 bases, the J end by 4 bases, with 14 bases between. Germline V gene sequence: CDR1 SGHTA, CDR2 FQGTGA. The CDR3 nucleotides read TGTGCCAGCAGCTTATTCGGGGGAGGCGGAGAGACCCAGTACTTC. This translates into CASSLFGGGGETQYF.

The chain combines TRBV19 with TRBJ2-7; 15 bases are a match to TRBD2. The CDR3 consists of 20 residues. Looked up from germline, CDR1 is LNHDA and CDR2 is SQIVND (reference sequence). V was pared by 5 bases and J by 10 bases, with 24 bases of the junction left unmatched. The CDR3 spells CASSAGRQGLAGGYFRAQYF. The CDR3 DNA reads as TGTGCCAGTAGTGCCGGGCGACAGGGACTAGCGGGAGGCTATTTCCGCGCTCAGTACTTC.

CDR3 in DNA: TGTGCCAGCAGCGGGTCCAGGGGCAGCACAGATACGCAGTATTTT. This gives the protein CASSGSRGSTDTQYF. The rearrangement joins TRBV5-4 to TRBJ2-3; possible D gene TRBD1, 6 bases. The CDR3 spans 15 residues. Per the germline V gene, CDR1 is SGHNT and CDR2 is YYREEE (reference sequence). Deletions cut 4 bases from V and 0 bases from J, with 12 bases between.

The chain recombines TRBV27 with TRBJ1-5; tentative D call: TRBD1 (5 bases). The CDR3 contains 15 residues. Trimming pared 3 bases from V and 6 bases from J, leaving 15 bases between. Germline CDR1 and CDR2: MNHEY and SMNVEV (reference sequence). CDR3 DNA: TGTGCCAGCAGTTTCTCCGTCGGGGGGGTTCAGCCCCAGCATTTT. This sequence encodes CASSFSVGGVQPQHF.

The chain recombines TRBV4-1 with TRBJ1-5, with 9 bases identical to TRBD1. Germline V CDR1 and CDR2: MGHRA, YSYEKL. CDR3 size: 16 residues. With 4 bases clipped from V and 7 bases from J, the junction kept 11 bases outside the gene matches. CDR3 sequence reads: CASSRSFGQGRQPQHF. CDR3 DNA sequence: TGCGCCAGCAGCCGATCCTTTGGACAGGGGAGGCAGCCCCAGCATTTT.

The chain recombines TRBV28 with TRBJ1-3; perhaps TRBD1 as D (6 bases). Trimming pared 9 bases from V and 2 bases from J, leaving 11 bases between. This CDR3 is built from 13 residues. The germline V gene has CDR1 MDHEN and CDR2 SYDVKM. This chain's CDR3 is CASNTGTGNTIYF. The CDR3 region has the DNA TGTGCCAGTAATACAGGGACTGGAAACACCATATATTTT.

V and J are TRBV11-2 and TRBJ2-2; 7 positions match TRBD1. V dropped 5 bases and J dropped 7; count of bases not matched to a gene: 7. The CDR3 runs 14 residues. Looked up from germline, CDR1 is SGHAT and CDR2 is FQNNGV. CDR3 nucleotides: TGTGCCAGCAGCCTATACAGGGGCCTCGGGGAGCTGTTTTTT. This gives the protein CASSLYRGLGELFF.